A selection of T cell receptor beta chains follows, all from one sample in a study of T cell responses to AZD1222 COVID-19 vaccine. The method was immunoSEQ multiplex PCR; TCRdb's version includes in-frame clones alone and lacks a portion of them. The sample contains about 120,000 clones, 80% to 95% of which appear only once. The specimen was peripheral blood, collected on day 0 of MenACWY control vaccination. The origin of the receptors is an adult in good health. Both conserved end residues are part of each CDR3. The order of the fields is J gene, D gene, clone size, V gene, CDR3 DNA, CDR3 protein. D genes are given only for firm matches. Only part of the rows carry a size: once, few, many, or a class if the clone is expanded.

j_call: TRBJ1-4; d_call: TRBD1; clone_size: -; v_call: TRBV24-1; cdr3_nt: TGTGCCACCAGTGACCGTAGACAGGGAGCTAATGAAAAACTGTTTTTT; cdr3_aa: CATSDRRQGANEKLFF
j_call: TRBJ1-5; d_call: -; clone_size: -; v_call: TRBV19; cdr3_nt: TGTGCCAGTAGTATCCTAGACAGAGGGAATAGCAATCAGCCCCAGCATTTT; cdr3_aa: CASSILDRGNSNQPQHF
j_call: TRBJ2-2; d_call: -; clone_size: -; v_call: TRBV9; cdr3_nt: TGTGCCAGCAGCGTTCGCGACAAGGTCGGTACCGGGGAGCTGTTTTTT; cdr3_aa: CASSVRDKVGTGELFF
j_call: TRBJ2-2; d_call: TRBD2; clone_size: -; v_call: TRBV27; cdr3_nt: TGTGCCAGCAGTTTTATGGCTTGGACTAGCGGGTTATCCCCCACCGGGGAGCTGTTTTTT; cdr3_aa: CASSFMAWTSGLSPTGELFF
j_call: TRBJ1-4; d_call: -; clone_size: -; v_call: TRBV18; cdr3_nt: TGTGCCAGCTCACCACCTCCTGCAAATGAAAAACTGTTTTTT; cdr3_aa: CASSPPPANEKLFF
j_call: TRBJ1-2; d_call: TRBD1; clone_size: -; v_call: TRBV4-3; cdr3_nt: TGCGCCAGCAGCCAAGCGTTTACAGGGGGCGACTATGGCTACACCTTC; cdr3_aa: CASSQAFTGGDYGYTF
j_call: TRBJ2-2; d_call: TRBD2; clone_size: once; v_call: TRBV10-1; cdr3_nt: TGCGCCAGCAGTCCGGGACTAGCGGGAGTCGGGACCGGGGAGCTGTTTTTT; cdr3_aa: CASSPGLAGVGTGELFF
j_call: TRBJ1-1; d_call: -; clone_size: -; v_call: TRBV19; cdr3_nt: TGTGCCAGTAGTATATTATTCCGGGGCAGTCCCACTGAAGCTTTCTTT; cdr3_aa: CASSILFRGSPTEAFF
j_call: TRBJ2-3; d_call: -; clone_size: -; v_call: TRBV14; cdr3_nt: TGTGCCAGCAGCCAAGATCCGGCCAGCGGGTGGAACCACACAGATACGCAGTATTTT; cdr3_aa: CASSQDPASGWNHTDTQYF
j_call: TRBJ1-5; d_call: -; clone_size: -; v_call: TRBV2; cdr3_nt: TGTGCCAGCACTAAGACAGACAATCAGCCCCAGCATTTT; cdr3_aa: CASTKTDNQPQHF
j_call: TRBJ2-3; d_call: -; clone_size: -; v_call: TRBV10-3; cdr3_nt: TGTGCCATCATGGGCAGTCCCGTAGATACGCAGTATTTT; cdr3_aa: CAIMGSPVDTQYF
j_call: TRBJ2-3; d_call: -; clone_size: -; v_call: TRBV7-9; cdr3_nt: TGTGCCAGCAGCTTAGCGCTCGTGGTGACAGCGCAAGGAGATACGCAGTATTTT; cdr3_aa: CASSLALVVTAQGDTQYF
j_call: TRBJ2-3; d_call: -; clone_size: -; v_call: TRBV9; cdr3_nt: TGTGCCAGCAGTCGTAAGCAGAACACAGATACGCAGTATTTT; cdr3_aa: CASSRKQNTDTQYF
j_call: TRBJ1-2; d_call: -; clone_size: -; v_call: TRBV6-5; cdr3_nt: TGTGCCAGCAGTCTACAGGCCACTAACTATGGCTACACCTTC; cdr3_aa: CASSLQATNYGYTF
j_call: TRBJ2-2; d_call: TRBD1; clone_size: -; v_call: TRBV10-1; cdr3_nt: TGCGCCAGCGCCCGGGGACAGGGGTACACCGGGGAGCTGTTTTTT; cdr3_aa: CASARGQGYTGELFF
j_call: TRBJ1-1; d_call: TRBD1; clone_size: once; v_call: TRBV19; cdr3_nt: TGTGCCAGTAGTGAAGGGGGCGCGAACACTGAAGCTTTCTTT; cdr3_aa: CASSEGGANTEAFF
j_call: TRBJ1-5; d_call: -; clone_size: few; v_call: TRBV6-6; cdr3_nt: TGTGCCGTCGGCAATCAGCCCCAGCATTTT; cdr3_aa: CAVGNQPQHF
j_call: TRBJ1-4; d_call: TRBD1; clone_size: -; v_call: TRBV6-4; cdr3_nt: TGTGCCACTACAGGGGATGAAAAACTGTTTTTT; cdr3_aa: CATTGDEKLFF
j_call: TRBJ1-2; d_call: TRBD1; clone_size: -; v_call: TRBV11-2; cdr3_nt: TGTGCCAGCAGCTTAGAACCGACAGGGTATATCACCTTC; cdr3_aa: CASSLEPTGYITF
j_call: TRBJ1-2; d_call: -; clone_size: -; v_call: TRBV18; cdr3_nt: TGTGCCAGCTCACCATTAATAGGAGGGAATGCCACCTTC; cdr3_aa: CASSPLIGGNATF